This T cell receptor beta chain was captured in a study of regulatory T cells in long-lasting Graves disease. Study context: Treatment with antithyroid drugs for over 5 years, together with positive TSH receptor antibodies, meant persistent Graves' disease.

Time point: persistent/refractory GD, antithyroid drugs over 5 years with positive TRAb. TCR sequences were obtained from RNA taken from PBMCs. General study points: Persistent cases of Graves' showed reduced TCR diversity relative to newly diagnosed patients.

The CDR3 has 14 residues. Germline CDR1 is MDHEN and CDR2 is SYDVKM. Library construction for TCR beta used iRepertoire HTBI primers and Arm-PCR of CDR3 regions. Via MiXCR, TCRdb re-called the multiplex PCR reads, giving one row per CDR3 protein. The sample lists roughly 450,000 distinct CDR3 sequences, roughly 23% seen once, with about 12% in the top ten. This clonotype turned up a few times. Its antigen is still unknown. This TCR came from a female donor with Graves disease. The chain links TRBV28 to TRBJ2-5; the D is unclear. The assigned J gene may be wrong: the sequence end matches TRBJ2-1 better. The sample was peripheral blood mononuclear cells (PBMCs), taken when the disease was refractory, from a patient treated with antithyroid drugs. DNA of the CDR3: TGTGCCAGCAGTTTGAGGTTGTCGGACAATGAGCAGTTCTTC. The encoded protein is CASSLRLSDNEQFF.